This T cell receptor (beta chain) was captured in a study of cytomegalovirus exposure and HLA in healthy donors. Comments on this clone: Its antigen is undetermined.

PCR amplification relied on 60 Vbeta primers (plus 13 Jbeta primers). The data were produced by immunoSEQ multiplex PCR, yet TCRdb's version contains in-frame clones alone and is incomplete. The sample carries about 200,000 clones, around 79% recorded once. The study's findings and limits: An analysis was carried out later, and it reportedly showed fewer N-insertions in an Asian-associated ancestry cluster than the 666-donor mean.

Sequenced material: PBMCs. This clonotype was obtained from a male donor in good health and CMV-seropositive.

As DNA, the CDR3 is TGCGCCAGCAGCCGAGACAGGGCTCCTAATCAGCCCCAGCATTTT. The encoded protein is CASSRDRAPNQPQHF. J is TRBJ1-5 and V is TRBV4-3, with 7 bases that match TRBD1. The CDR3 covers 15 residues. The germline V gene encodes CDR1 LGHNA and CDR2 YSLEER. Trimming removed 4 bases from V and 4 bases from J; junction bases left unmatched: 7.